Presented here are 17 T cell receptor beta chains from one specimen sequenced in a study of blood T cell repertoires in COVID-19 (dated by TCRdb to the early 2020s). The library was made by the immunoSEQ multiplex PCR assay. TCRdb provides this immuneACCESS table in a form limited to in-frame rearrangements. Some clones are lacking; in checked studies, under half of them reflect an unresolved V gene, and why the rest are absent is not known. Counted in this sample were hundreds of thousands of clones; 89% of them appeared once. Less than 3.5% of the sample rests with the top ten. The sequenced material came from peripheral blood. The source of these receptors is a woman aged 25-40 years with COVID-19, enrolled during active disease.

The V call is TRBV2, the J call TRBJ2-7; 7 bases map to TRBD1. Germline V gene data show CDR1 as SNHLY and CDR2 as FYNNEI. Trimming took 6 bases from V and 5 from J; bases not matched to a gene: 4. This CDR3 spans 12 amino acids. CDR3 region: CASSVQGNEQYV. CDR3 DNA sequence: TGTGCCAGCAGCGTACAGGGGAACGAGCAGTACGTC.

This sequence joins TRBV19 and TRBJ1-5; D gene ambiguous. CDR1 and CDR2 (germline): LNHDA, SQIVND (reference sequence). Trimming left V 1 base short and J 7 bases short, with 11 bases between. This CDR3 is built from 14 residues. CDR3 protein: CASSIVEGVQPQHF. CDR3 DNA: TGTGCCAGTAGTATAGTGGAGGGAGTCCAGCCCCAGCATTTT.

The chain has TRBV7-9 and TRBJ2-2, with 7 bases identical to TRBD1. V lost 4 bases and J lost 4; bases outside the gene matches: 6. The CDR3 sequence is 15 residues long. Looked up from germline, CDR1 is SEHNR and CDR2 is FQNEAQ (reference sequence). CDR3: CASSSTGVPTGELFF. The CDR3 DNA follows: TGTGCCAGCAGCTCTACAGGGGTGCCCACCGGGGAGCTGTTTTTT.

The chain carries TRBV5-1 and TRBJ2-6, with D possibly matching TRBD1 (8 bases). The V end was cut by 0 bases, the J end by 0 bases, with 22 bases between. The CDR3 runs 21 residues. Per germline, CDR1 SGHRS and CDR2 YFSETQ. CDR3 DNA: TGCGCCAGCAGCTTGGATGTTCGCGGACAGGGCGGGGGCTCTGGGGCCAACGTCCTGACTTTC. Encoded protein: CASSLDVRGQGGGSGANVLTF.

J is TRBJ1-4 and V is TRBV28; 7 positions match TRBD1. Germline values: CDR1 MDHEN, CDR2 SYDVKM. V shed 5 bases and J 4 bases; nucleotides not matched to a gene: 7. This CDR3 has 15 residues. The CDR3 DNA is TGTGCCAGCAGTGGCAGGGGGGTCAGTAATGAAAAACTGTTTTTT. This codes for CASSGRGVSNEKLFF.

The chain is built from TRBV2 and TRBJ2-1, with 14 positions matching TRBD2. There are 15 residues in the CDR3. Germline V CDR1 and CDR2: SNHLY, FYNNEI. With 7 bases clipped from V and 10 bases from J, the junction kept 9 bases outside the gene matches. The CDR3 bases are TGTGCCAGCACTCCGGCCAGGACTAGCGGGGGGGAGCAGTTCTTC. Residues: CASTPARTSGGEQFF.

The chain joins TRBV5-5 to TRBJ1-2; D is unclear. The CDR3 totals 15 residues. Per germline, CDR1 SGHKS and CDR2 YYEKEE (reference sequence). The ends were cut back, 3 bases at V and 4 bases at J, with 16 bases in the middle. CDR3 amino acids: CASSSLLGVGYGYTF. The CDR3 DNA sequence: TGTGCCAGCAGCTCCCTCCTCGGGGTCGGCTATGGCTACACCTTC. The variable domain in full, with the rest retrieved from reference TRBV5-5 and TRBJ1-2, is DAGVTQSPTHLIKTRGQQVTLRCSPISGHKSVSWYQQVLGQGPQFIFQYYEKEERGRGNFPDRFSARQFPNYSSELNVNALLLGDSALYLCASSSLLGVGYGYTFGSGTRLTVV.

The chain is built from TRBV7-2 and TRBJ2-3; tentative D call: TRBD1 (5 bases). The germline CDR1 and CDR2 sequences are SGHTA and FQGNSA. V lost 6 bases to trimming and J lost 0 bases, with 19 bases between them. The CDR3 has 17 residues. The CDR3 region has the DNA TGTGCCAGCAGATTAAGGTTGACAGAGACTAGCACAGATACGCAGTATTTT. This sequence encodes CASRLRLTETSTDTQYF.

V gene TRBV24-1 combines with J gene TRBJ2-1; D may be TRBD2 (6 bases). The CDR3 is made up of 16 amino acids. Germline V lookup: CDR1 KGHDR, CDR2 SFDVKD. V gave up 3 bases and J gave up 5 bases, with 16 bases separating them. CDR3 nucleotides: TGTGCCACCAGTGATGGGTTGGGGGGTCCCAACAATGAGCAGTTCTTC. This gives the protein CATSDGLGGPNNEQFF.

The rearrangement links TRBV21-1 to TRBJ2-3; the table's D call, TRBD1, was not checked against the DNA. TRBV21-1 is marked as a pseudogene. The CDR3 spans 16 residues. The CDR3 spells CASSTSRGRRSDTQYF. CDR3 sequence (DNA): TGTGCCAGCAGCACGTCCAGGGGGCGCCGGTCAGATACGCAGTATTTT.

The chain couples TRBV7-9 to TRBJ1-4; tentative D call: TRBD1 (6 bases). Germline-derived CDR1 and CDR2 are SEHNR and FQNEAQ (reference sequence). V was clipped by 1 base and J by 6 bases, with 15 bases between them. CDR3 length: 16 amino acids. The CDR3 region is CASSLVYRVRDEKLFF. CDR3 in DNA: TGTGCCAGCAGCTTAGTCTACAGGGTCCGGGATGAAAAACTGTTTTTT. The whole variable domain, filled in from reference TRBV7-9 and TRBJ1-4, reads DTGVSQNPRHKITKRGQNVTFRCDPISEHNRLYWYRQTLGQGPEFLTYFQNEAQLEKSRLLSDRFSAERPKGSFSTLEIQRTEQGDSAMYLCASSLVYRVRDEKLFFGSGTQLSVL.

The chain recombines TRBV6-1 with TRBJ2-5; the D is unclear. V was trimmed by 6 bases and J by 2 bases, leaving 7 bases between them. Germline CDR1 is MNHNS and CDR2 is SASEGT. The CDR3 contains 12 residues. In DNA form, the CDR3 reads TGTGCCAGCAGCCAGAAGCAAGAGACCCAGTACTTC. Translated, it gives CASSQKQETQYF.

This chain uses TRBV27 with TRBJ2-1; the match to TRBD2 covers 8 bases. The germline V gene encodes CDR1 MNHEY and CDR2 SMNVEV (reference sequence). CDR3 size: 15 residues. V lost 3 bases, J lost 5 bases, and 6 bases stayed unmatched. CDR3 in DNA: TGTGCCAGCAGTTTGGCCAGCGGGGGCAACAATGAGCAGTTCTTC. This sequence encodes CASSLASGGNNEQFF.

The rearrangement links TRBV19 to TRBJ1-1, with unresolved D. Per germline, CDR1 LNHDA and CDR2 SQIVND (reference sequence). The germline V and J ends were trimmed by 0 bases and 5 bases, with 7 bases remaining between them. This CDR3 has 13 residues. CDR3 DNA sequence: TGTGCCAGTAGTATAGAGGCGAGGACTGAAGCTTTCTTT. The encoded protein is CASSIEARTEAFF.

This clone was counted once. J is TRBJ1-4 and V is TRBV9; TRBD1 agrees at 7 bases. The CDR3 is 12 amino acids. Germline V gene data show CDR1 as SGDLS and CDR2 as YYNGEE. V was clipped by 3 bases and J by 12 bases; unmatched bases: 5. CDR3 sequence: CASSAQGIELFF. The CDR3 bases are TGTGCCAGCAGCGCACAGGGGATAGAACTGTTTTTT.

The chain has TRBV7-9 and TRBJ2-1; possible D gene TRBD2, 5 bases. The CDR3 is made up of 20 amino acids. V was cut by 7 bases and J by 1 base, with 29 bases left in between. CDR1 and CDR2 (germline): SEHNR, FQNEAQ (reference sequence). Here the CDR3 DNA reads TGTGCCAGCACCGATTCGGGGTGGACCAGCGAAGGCGGGTCCTACAATGAGCAGTTCTTC. As protein: CASTDSGWTSEGGSYNEQFF.

The genes are TRBV6-2 or TRBV6-3 and TRBJ2-7; 9 bases align to TRBD2. Germline trimming cut 2 bases from V and 2 bases from J; bases unmatched to any gene: 10. The CDR3 has 17 amino acids. Germline V CDR1 and CDR2: MNHEY, SVGEGT. CDR3 sequence (DNA): TGTGCCAGCAGTTACGGTCGACTAGCGGTGGGGGCCTACGAGCAGTACTTC. Its protein is CASSYGRLAVGAYEQYF.